This T cell receptor (beta chain) was recovered during a study of shared T cell receptors in the human thymus. This table comes from immunoSEQ multiplex PCR, and its TCRdb copy is limited to in-frame clones, with some not included. Found here are more than 550,000 clones, approximately 83% of them singletons; the top ten hold around 0.0099%. Germline V lookup: CDR1 SGHTA, CDR2 FQGTGA. V lost 3 bases, J lost 6 bases, and 6 bases stayed unmatched. The CDR3 sequence is 14 residues long. Another study also made use of these data, one on human thymus T cells. In that study: From resections taken during corrective heart surgery, the thymus tissue was obtained. Thymic as well as blood repertoires seemed to favor certain V and J genes unevenly. There were highly overlapping thymic repertoires among unrelated individuals, as related research reported.

This rearrangement joins TRBV7-3 to TRBJ1-2, with 8 bases fitting TRBD1. The sequencing input was thymocytes. The sequence was collected from a girl less than two years old with a congenital heart defect. CDR3 sequence: CASSFDRGGDGYTF. As DNA, the CDR3 is TGTGCCAGCAGCTTCGACAGGGGTGGGGATGGCTACACCTTC.